These 14 T cell receptor beta chains were sequenced from one sample in a study of Graves' ophthalmopathy and Graves' hyperthyroidism. Amplified TCR beta CDR3 regions were obtained using RNA transcripts as template. Following a first-round RT-PCR that used HTBI primers, a second-round multiplex PCR was carried out. TCRdb used MiXCR to reprocess the multiplex PCR reads, holding one entry per CDR3 protein. The repertoire holds about 550,000 distinct CDR3 sequences, with less than 40% as singletons. Sequencing input: peripheral blood or thyroid tissue (not recorded which). Receptors were obtained from an adult man with Graves' hyperthyroidism.

The rearrangement links TRBV12-3 or TRBV12-4 to TRBJ2-7; 7 nucleotides line up with TRBD1. The CDR3 has 16 amino acids. V gave up 3 bases and J gave up 5 bases; unmatched junction bases: 13. CDR3 loop: CASSLEVEGGFHEQYF. Written as DNA, the CDR3 is TGTGCCAGCAGTTTGGAGGTGGAAGGGGGCTTCCACGAGCAGTACTTC.

Points on this clonotype: This may come from a read error, since a much larger clone is one base off. This rearrangement joins TRBV9 to TRBJ1-2; D not certain. Germline V lookup: CDR1 SGDLS, CDR2 YYNGEE. This CDR3 is 14 amino acids long. Trimming cost V 0 bases and J 2 bases, with 8 bases left between them. This CDR3 is CASSVGGQNYGYTF. DNA for the CDR3: TGTGCCAGCAGCGTAGGGGGTCAAAACTATGGCTACACCTTC.

This sequence joins TRBV25-1 and TRBJ1-3, with 7 bases fitting TRBD1. V trimming: 4 bases; J trimming: 0 bases; junction bases outside the gene matches: 3. This CDR3 has 15 residues. Germline V gene sequence: CDR1 MGHDK, CDR2 SYGVNS. The CDR3 nucleotides read TGTGCCAGCAGTGGAGGGACAGTCTCTGGAAACACCATATATTTT. Its translation: CASSGGTVSGNTIYF.

This clonotype showed up many times. This chain links TRBV5-8 with TRBJ2-5, with D hard to call. Per the germline V gene, CDR1 is SGHTS and CDR2 is YDEGEE. V dropped 0 bases and J dropped 5 bases, with 11 bases sitting between them. This CDR3 has 14 residues. The CDR3 DNA reads TGTGCCAGCAGCTTGGGTCCAGGTTCGGAGACCCAGTACTTC. Its translation: CASSLGPGSETQYF.

This clonotype was counted between two and nine times. This CDR3 reads CASSRRTVNTGELFF. The DNA for the CDR3 is TGTGCCAGTAGTAGAAGGACAGTTAACACCGGGGAGCTGTTTTTT. V usage is TRBV19 and J usage is TRBJ2-2, with D perhaps matching TRBD1 (6 bases). CDR1 is LNHDA and CDR2 is SQIVND in the germline V gene (reference sequence). This CDR3 is 15 amino acids long. Between the trimmed V and J ends, which lost 4 bases and 2 bases, there was a span of 11 bases.

V usage is TRBV6-5 and J usage is TRBJ1-5, with TRBD1 as a possible D gene (5 bases). Germline V gene lookup returns CDR1 MNHEY and CDR2 SVGAGI. The CDR3 loop spans 14 amino acids. V was shortened by 5 bases and J by 4 bases, with 12 bases between the two germline ends. CDR3 residues: CASSARDGNQPQHF. The CDR3 DNA sequence: TGTGCCAGCAGTGCCCGGGACGGTAATCAGCCCCAGCATTTT.

V gene TRBV2 combines with J gene TRBJ2-2; D gene unclear. CDR1 is SNHLY and CDR2 is FYNNEI in the germline V gene. CDR3 length equals 13 residues. Trimming took 7 bases from V and 4 from J, leaving 10 bases between them. For the CDR3, the DNA is TGTGCCAGCACGGCTTCGGGCACCGGGGAGCTGTTTTTT. Its protein is CASTASGTGELFF.

This clonotype turned up a few times. In nucleotides, the CDR3 is TGCAGTGCTCTACTAGCGGGTGCCACGGGGACCCAGTACTTC. This encodes CSALLAGATGTQYF. The chain carries TRBV20-1 and TRBJ2-5; 9 bases are shared with TRBD2. V shed 5 bases, J shed 7 bases, and the junction held 11 bases outside the gene matches. Germline CDR1 is DFQATT and CDR2 is SNEGSKA (reference sequence). The CDR3 sequence is 14 residues long.

This chain uses TRBV7-3 with TRBJ2-5, with 10 nucleotides matching TRBD2. This CDR3 region has 17 residues. Germline lookup yields CDR1 SGHTA and CDR2 FQGTGA. V was clipped by 5 bases and J by 5 bases; unmatched bases: 14. The CDR3 reads CASSPSRASGGPETQYF. CDR3 DNA sequence: TGTGCCAGCAGCCCCTCTAGGGCTAGCGGGGGTCCGGAGACCCAGTACTTC.

The chain uses TRBV7-2 and TRBJ2-1, with 10 positions matching TRBD2. The germline CDR1 and CDR2 sequences are SGHTA and FQGNSA. After removal of 0 bases from V and 3 bases from J, the junction contained 8 bases not matched to a gene. The CDR3 covers 18 residues. CDR3 in amino acids: CASSLAGSGRLHYNEQFF. For the CDR3, the DNA is TGTGCCAGCAGCTTAGCAGGTAGCGGGAGGTTACACTACAATGAGCAGTTCTTC.

This clonotype has a handful of counts. CDR3 DNA sequence: TGTGCCAGCAAAGGGACTAGCGGCACAGATACGCAGTATTTT. As protein: CASKGTSGTDTQYF. V usage is TRBV2 and J usage is TRBJ2-3; 10 bases match TRBD2. The CDR3 totals 14 residues. V lost 7 bases and J lost 1; bases outside the gene matches: 2. Germline V gives CDR1 SNHLY, CDR2 FYNNEI.

This clonotype occurred many times. This rearrangement joins TRBV9 to TRBJ1-1; perhaps TRBD1 as D (5 bases). The germline V and J ends were trimmed by 4 bases and 0 bases, with 10 bases remaining between them. The germline V gene encodes CDR1 SGDLS and CDR2 YYNGEE. This CDR3 contains 14 residues. CDR3 region: CASSQGRLNTEAFF. The CDR3 DNA reads as TGTGCCAGCAGCCAGGGACGGCTGAACACTGAAGCTTTCTTT.

On this clonotype: This clone may be a read error of a much larger clone one base away. V and J are TRBV7-9 and TRBJ1-1; D call uncertain. The CDR3 has 13 amino acids. From germline, CDR1 is SEHNR and CDR2 FQNEAQ (reference sequence). Trimming cost V 6 bases and J 7 bases, with 15 bases left between them. CDR3 residues: CASSTLAGVEAFF. CDR3 sequence (DNA): TGTGCCAGCAGTACACTCGCTGGGGTTGAAGCTTTCTTT.

This clonotype was counted ten times or more. The chain joins TRBV6-1 to TRBJ2-5; 7 bases align to TRBD2. This CDR3 has 13 amino acids. The germline CDR1 and CDR2 sequences are MNHNS and SASEGT. J lost 9 bases, V lost 1 base, and 5 bases had no gene match. The CDR3 protein is CASSEVAGGAQYF. CDR3 in DNA: TGTGCCAGCAGTGAAGTAGCGGGTGGGGCCCAGTACTTC.